Presented here are 19 T cell receptor beta chains from one specimen sequenced in a study of blood T cell repertoires in COVID-19. Profiled with immunoSEQ multiplex PCR; TCRdb holds only in-frame clones, not every one. The sample has about 190,000 clones; around four fifths are singletons. The sequencing sample was made of peripheral blood. The receptors were sampled from a woman between 65 and 79 years old with active or convalescent COVID-19.

The V call is TRBV6-6, the J call TRBJ2-3, with D perhaps TRBD2 (6 bases). V lost 0 bases and J lost 6, with 10 bases in between. CDR1 MNHNY and CDR2 SVGAGI come from the germline V gene (reference sequence). This CDR3 region has 14 residues. The CDR3 DNA follows: TGTGCCAGCAGTTACTCGACTAGTTACGATACGCAGTATTTT. This codes for CASSYSTSYDTQYF.

The chain combines TRBV5-4 with TRBJ1-2; TRBD1 agrees at 7 bases. Trimming removed 4 bases from V and 0 bases from J; junction bases left unmatched: 18. Germline assignment: CDR1 SGHNT and CDR2 YYREEE (reference sequence). This CDR3 region has 19 residues. The CDR3 spells CASSGGTAEAFPPNYGYTF. For the CDR3, the DNA is TGTGCCAGCAGCGGGGGGACAGCGGAGGCGTTCCCGCCTAACTATGGCTACACCTTC.

The chain recombines TRBV11-2 with TRBJ2-7; D gene unclear. This CDR3 region has 13 residues. The germline V gene encodes CDR1 SGHAT and CDR2 FQNNGV. V lost 5 bases and J lost 3, with 11 bases in between. CDR3 sequence reads: CASSPGSFYEQYF. CDR3 bases: TGTGCCAGCAGCCCCGGGTCCTTCTACGAGCAGTACTTC. Complete variable domain (other parts from reference TRBV11-2 and TRBJ2-7): EAGVAQSPRYKIIEKRQSVAFWCNPISGHATLYWYQQILGQGPKLLIQFQNNGVVDDSQLPKDRFSAERLKGVDSTLKIQPAKLEDSAVYLCASSPGSFYEQYFGPGTRLTVT.

V is TRBV7-9 and J is TRBJ2-1; 9 nucleotides align to TRBD2. The trim removed 5 bases at V and 0 bases at J, leaving 17 bases unmatched. The CDR3 covers 20 residues. Germline V gene sequence: CDR1 SEHNR, CDR2 FQNEAQ (reference sequence). The CDR3 DNA is TGTGCCAGCAGCACCCTAGCGGGATTTGATTCGGATAGCTCCTACAATGAGCAGTTCTTC. Translation: CASSTLAGFDSDSSYNEQFF.

This chain connects TRBV5-1 to TRBJ1-3, with D possibly being TRBD1 (6 bases). The CDR3 has 16 residues. V was cut by 5 bases and J by 0 bases, with 15 bases left in between. Germline-derived CDR1 and CDR2 are SGHRS and YFSETQ. The DNA for the CDR3 is TGCGCCAGCAGTCTCACTACAGGGAGCTCTGGAAACACCATATATTTT. Its translation: CASSLTTGSSGNTIYF.

V usage is TRBV27 and J usage is TRBJ2-2; 9 bases fit TRBD2. V dropped 3 bases and J dropped 7; count of bases not matched to a gene: 3. Germline CDR1 is MNHEY and CDR2 is SMNVEV (reference sequence). This CDR3 spans 14 amino acids. Here the CDR3 DNA reads TGTGCCAGCAGTTTGCGGGAGGGTGTCGGGGAGCTGTTTTTT. Translation gives CASSLREGVGELFF.

The chain employs TRBV20-1 and TRBJ2-2; 10 bases line up with TRBD2. Germline V lookup: CDR1 DFQATT, CDR2 SNEGSKA (reference sequence). J gave up 2 bases and V 3 bases, and 9 bases lay outside the gene matches. The CDR3 spans 17 residues. The CDR3 sequence is CSASPASGSGNTGELFF. In DNA, the CDR3 is TGCAGTGCTAGTCCGGCTAGCGGGAGCGGCAACACCGGGGAGCTGTTTTTT.

V and J are TRBV28 and TRBJ2-3; D perhaps matches TRBD2 (6 bases). Trimming cost V 10 bases and J 0 bases, with 11 bases left between them. The germline gives CDR1 MDHEN, CDR2 SYDVKM. The CDR3 is 13 amino acids. CDR3 region: CATTLASTDTQYF. DNA of the CDR3: TGTGCCACCACCCTAGCGAGCACAGATACGCAGTATTTT.

The chain links TRBV7-2 to TRBJ2-2; 13 positions match TRBD2. From germline, CDR1 is SGHTA and CDR2 FQGNSA. The junction had 9 bases not matched to a gene; V was cut back by 5 bases and J by 9 bases. The CDR3 spans 16 residues. The CDR3 loop reads CASSGLAGVVVRELFF. The DNA of the CDR3 is TGTGCCAGCAGCGGACTAGCGGGAGTCGTTGTCCGGGAGCTGTTTTTT. Full variable domain (missing parts from reference TRBV7-2 and TRBJ2-2): GAGVSQSPSNKVTEKGKDVELRCDPISGHTALYWYRQSLGQGLEFLIYFQGNSAPDKSGLPSDRFSAERTGGSVSTLTIQRTQQEDSAVYLCASSGLAGVVVRELFFGEGSRLTVL.

The chain carries TRBV18 and TRBJ1-6; weak D call: TRBD1 (5 bases). Trimming removed 3 bases from V and 10 bases from J, with 13 bases in between. This CDR3 contains 14 residues. Per the germline V gene, CDR1 is KGHSH and CDR2 is LQKENI. CDR3 coding DNA: TGTGCCAGCTCACCTGGCAGGGTTGGATCACCCCTCCACTTT. This encodes CASSPGRVGSPLHF.

The chain couples TRBV5-1 to TRBJ2-5; D perhaps matches TRBD2 (5 bases). This CDR3 is 15 amino acids long. V was pared by 0 bases and J by 4 bases, with 13 bases between. Germline V lookup: CDR1 SGHRS, CDR2 YFSETQ. CDR3 in DNA: TGCGCCAGCAGCTTGGACGGGGTAACTTCAGAGACCCAGTACTTC. This translates into CASSLDGVTSETQYF.

The rearrangement joins TRBV5-1 to TRBJ2-2, with 8 nucleotides matching TRBD2. CDR1 SGHRS and CDR2 YFSETQ come from the germline V gene. The V segment lost 0 bases and the J segment 0 bases; nucleotides outside the gene matches: 4. The CDR3 contains 17 residues. In nucleotides, the CDR3 is TGCGCCAGCAGCTTGGTGGGACTAGAGACGAACACCGGGGAGCTGTTTTTT. Its protein product is CASSLVGLETNTGELFF.

The chain is built from TRBV4-1 and TRBJ2-5; 8 nucleotides align to TRBD1. This CDR3 has 16 residues. Per germline, CDR1 MGHRA and CDR2 YSYEKL. V trimming: 0 bases; J trimming: 3 bases; junction bases outside the gene matches: 6. The CDR3: CASSQEPGGIKETQYF. CDR3 in DNA: TGCGCCAGCAGCCAAGAGCCAGGGGGCATCAAAGAGACCCAGTACTTC.

V usage is TRBV3-1 (or the pseudogene TRBV3-2) and J usage is TRBJ2-3, with 12 bases aligning to TRBD2. The J segment lost 0 bases and the V segment lost 1 base, leaving 5 bases of the junction unmatched. The length of the CDR3 is 18 residues. Germline V lookup: CDR1 LGHDT, CDR2 YNNKEL (reference sequence). The CDR3 is CASSQGWTSGTSTDTQYF. In DNA form, the CDR3 reads TGTGCCAGCAGCCAAGGGTGGACTAGCGGGACTAGCACAGATACGCAGTATTTT.

This chain connects TRBV6-6 to TRBJ2-4; 8 nucleotides line up with TRBD1. J gave up 6 bases and V 5 bases, and 12 bases lay outside the gene matches. The CDR3 extends over 16 amino acids. CDR1 MNHNY and CDR2 SVGAGI come from the germline V gene (reference sequence). In nucleotides, the CDR3 is TGTGCCAGCAGTACAACTGGACAGGGCACCATAAACATTCAGTACTTC. This gives the protein CASSTTGQGTINIQYF.

This clone occurred a few times. The V and J genes are TRBV28 and TRBJ2-1; 7 nucleotides match TRBD2. Losses at the gene ends were 5 bases for V and 7 bases for J; bases not matched to a gene: 14. The CDR3 runs to 16 residues. In germline, CDR1 is MDHEN, CDR2 SYDVKM. CDR3 DNA sequence: TGTGCCAGCAGTCCAACTGGGGGGGATGGGCTAAATGAGCAGTTCTTC. Protein sequence: CASSPTGGDGLNEQFF.

V usage is TRBV19 and J usage is TRBJ2-3, with TRBD2 identical over 7 bases. The CDR3 runs to 16 residues. V lost 8 bases and J lost 6; bases outside the gene matches: 17. The germline V gene has CDR1 LNHDA and CDR2 SQIVND (reference sequence). In nucleotides, the CDR3 is TGTGCCAGTGGCAACGCGGGCACTAGCGCCATTGATACGCAGTATTTT. This translates into CASGNAGTSAIDTQYF.

The genes are TRBV2 and TRBJ2-1; TRBD2 agrees at 13 bases. CDR3 length: 18 residues. With 1 base clipped from V and 6 bases from J, the junction kept 9 bases outside the gene matches. Germline V gives CDR1 SNHLY, CDR2 FYNNEI. CDR3 in amino acids: CASSEVLAGGPDSNEQFF. CDR3 nucleotide sequence: TGTGCCAGCAGTGAAGTACTAGCGGGAGGGCCGGATAGCAATGAGCAGTTCTTC.

In this sample, this clone turned up once. The chain carries TRBV21-1 and TRBJ2-1; the table's TRBD1 call for D was not verified on the DNA. TRBV21-1 is a pseudogene segment. The CDR3 loop spans 15 amino acids. The CDR3: CASSNTGTPNNEQFF. The CDR3 bases are TGTGCCAGCAGCAATACCGGGACACCAAACAATGAGCAGTTCTTC.